This TCR beta chain was captured by sequencing in a study of cytomegalovirus exposure and HLA in healthy donors. Per germline, CDR1 LNHDA and CDR2 SQIVND (reference sequence). Trimming cost V 6 bases and J 0 bases, with 8 bases left between them. The CDR3 consists of 13 residues. The PCR had 60 Vbeta and 13 Jbeta primers. Generated by immunoSEQ multiplex PCR, the TCRdb table keeps only in-frame clones and is missing some. The sample lists around 140,000 clones; approximately 82% were seen once. The chain combines TRBV19 with TRBJ1-1, with a weak D call TRBD1 (5 bases). Sequenced sample: PBMCs. This sequence was found in a woman aged 35 to 49 in good health and CMV-seronegative. The CDR3 sequence is CASRLQVNTEAFF. CDR3 DNA: TGTGCCAGTAGACTACAGGTGAACACTGAAGCTTTCTTT.